The next 27 T cell receptor beta chains were all read from a single sample in a study of OX40 agonist ivuxolimab in advanced cancers. TCRdb keeps only in-frame clones here, not all; method: immunoSEQ multiplex PCR. The sample includes under 30,000 clones, about 90% of them seen just once. This specimen was CD4+ or CD8+ T cells sorted from blood, taken in a trial of the OX40 agonist ivuxolimab. The receptors here all came from an adult with an advanced solid tumor such as melanoma, head and neck, liver or kidney cancer.

The chain joins TRBV27 to TRBJ2-2, with D hard to call. This CDR3 has 14 amino acids. Germline assignment: CDR1 MNHEY and CDR2 SMNVEV (reference sequence). Trimming took 4 bases from V and 6 from J, leaving 12 bases between them. CDR3 protein: CASSSRSVPGELFF. The DNA for the CDR3 is TGTGCCAGCAGTTCCCGGTCGGTTCCCGGGGAGCTGTTTTTT.

This chain links TRBV27 with TRBJ2-2; tentative D call: TRBD1 (5 bases). CDR1 and CDR2 from the germline V gene are MNHEY and SMNVEV (reference sequence). This CDR3 comprises 14 residues. Trimming pared 8 bases from V and 5 bases from J, leaving 15 bases between. The CDR3 nucleotides read TGTGCCAGCTCCCAAGCCCCAGGGACCGGGGAGCTGTTTTTT. Translating gives CASSQAPGTGELFF.

V is TRBV5-1 and J is TRBJ1-4; the match to TRBD1 covers 7 bases. The CDR3 covers 14 residues. Germline assignment: CDR1 SGHRS and CDR2 YFSETQ. The V gene end was trimmed by 4 bases and the J gene end by 12 bases; junction bases not matched to a gene: 12. CDR3 coding DNA: TGCGCCAGCAGCGCCCGACAGGGTGGGAAAGAACTGTTTTTT. Translated, it gives CASSARQGGKELFF.

The genes are TRBV9 and TRBJ2-7, with 9 bases fitting TRBD1. The V gene's germline CDR1 is SGDLS and CDR2 YYNGEE. V was clipped by 0 bases and J by 0 bases; unmatched bases: 1. The CDR3 consists of 15 residues. The CDR3 sequence: CASSVGTGASYEQYF. Written as DNA, the CDR3 is TGTGCCAGCAGCGTAGGGACAGGGGCCTCCTACGAGCAGTACTTC.

In this sample, this clone turned up a few times. The chain uses TRBV7-9 and TRBJ1-1, with 8 bases fitting TRBD1. CDR3 length: 13 amino acids. The trim removed 4 bases at V and 7 bases at J, leaving 5 bases unmatched. The germline CDR1 and CDR2 sequences are SEHNR and FQNEAQ (reference sequence). CDR3 residues: CASSSGGQDEAFF. The CDR3 nucleotides read TGTGCCAGCAGCTCCGGGGGACAGGATGAAGCTTTCTTT. The whole variable domain, filled in from reference TRBV7-9 and TRBJ1-1, reads DTGVSQNPRHKITKRGQNVTFRCDPISEHNRLYWYRQTLGQGPEFLTYFQNEAQLEKSRLLSDRFSAERPKGSFSTLEIQRTEQGDSAMYLCASSSGGQDEAFFGQGTRLTVV.

The genes are TRBV29-1 and TRBJ1-4; TRBD1 is a possible D gene (5 bases). The CDR3 extends over 16 amino acids. Trimming shortened V by 1 base and J by 8 bases, and 20 bases separated the two germline ends. The germline CDR1 and CDR2 sequences are SQVTM and ANQGSEA. CDR3 bases: TGCAGCGTTGAAGGGCCCCGGGGGGTTGAGCGGGAAAAACTGTTTTTT. It is translated as CSVEGPRGVEREKLFF. The variable domain in full, with the rest retrieved from reference TRBV29-1 and TRBJ1-4, is SAVISQKPSRDICQRGTSLTIQCQVDSQVTMMFWYRQQPGQSLTLIATANQGSEATYESGFVIDKFPISRPNLTFSTLTVSNMSPEDSSIYLCSVEGPRGVEREKLFFGSGTQLSVL.

The chain couples TRBV29-1 to TRBJ2-1; D gene ambiguous. This CDR3 region has 10 residues. The germline V gene has CDR1 SQVTM and CDR2 ANQGSEA. Trimming stripped 0 bases from V and 9 bases from J, with 3 bases between. In DNA, the CDR3 is TGCAGCGTTGAAGAGGTTGAGCAGTTCTTC. This encodes CSVEEVEQFF.

The rearrangement uses TRBV9 and TRBJ2-5, with D possibly matching TRBD2 (5 bases). The DNA matches TRBJ2-7 better at its end, which makes the J call doubtful. The CDR3 has 14 amino acids. Germline CDR1 is SGDLS and CDR2 is YYNGEE. The chain's CDR3 is CASSIRSGLYEQYF. DNA of the CDR3: TGTGCCAGCAGCATACGAAGCGGATTATACGAGCAGTACTTC.

This clone was seen more than once but under ten times. This chain links TRBV7-9 with TRBJ2-7; 8 bases map to TRBD1. CDR3 length: 15 residues. With V trimmed by 2 bases and J by 3 bases, 6 bases remained unmatched. Germline V gives CDR1 SEHNR, CDR2 FQNEAQ (reference sequence). CDR3 nucleotides: TGTGCCAGCAGCTTAAGTGGACAGGGCTACTACGAGCAGTACTTC. This gives the protein CASSLSGQGYYEQYF.

The chain recombines TRBV11-2 with TRBJ1-6; 7 bases agree with TRBD1. With V trimmed by 3 bases and J by 5 bases, 7 bases remained unmatched. CDR1 is SGHAT, CDR2 FQNNGV, per germline. CDR3 length: 16 residues. The CDR3 loop is CASSFYRTGDNSPLHF. CDR3 in DNA: TGTGCCAGCAGCTTCTACCGGACAGGCGATAATTCACCCCTCCACTTT. The whole variable domain, remainder taken from reference TRBV11-2 and TRBJ1-6, is EAGVAQSPRYKIIEKRQSVAFWCNPISGHATLYWYQQILGQGPKLLIQFQNNGVVDDSQLPKDRFSAERLKGVDSTLKIQPAKLEDSAVYLCASSFYRTGDNSPLHFGNGTRLTVT.

V and J are TRBV27 and TRBJ1-2, with D maybe TRBD1 (6 bases). CDR1 is MNHEY and CDR2 is SMNVEV in the germline V gene (reference sequence). This CDR3 has 16 amino acids. The V end was cut by 4 bases, the J end by 4 bases, with 19 bases between. Here the CDR3 reads CASSSEEPPDSYGYTF. The CDR3 nucleotides are TGTGCCAGCAGTTCCGAGGAACCCCCGGACAGCTATGGCTACACCTTC.

The chain couples TRBV13 to TRBJ2-1; no clear D. Between the trimmed V and J ends, which lost 5 bases and 5 bases, there was a span of 16 bases. CDR1 is PRHDT, CDR2 FYEKMQ, per germline (reference sequence). The CDR3 consists of 15 residues. CDR3 sequence reads: CASSPFGPTDNEQFF. CDR3 in DNA: TGTGCCAGCAGCCCCTTTGGGCCGACGGACAATGAGCAGTTCTTC.

The chain couples TRBV27 to TRBJ2-3; 9 positions agree with TRBD2. In germline, CDR1 is MNHEY, CDR2 SMNVEV (reference sequence). The CDR3 is made up of 16 amino acids. The J segment lost 4 bases and the V segment lost 1 base, leaving 6 bases of the junction unmatched. CDR3 sequence (DNA): TGTGCCAGCAGTTTATTGCCTAGCGGGGAGGCAGATACGCAGTATTTT. This sequence encodes CASSLLPSGEADTQYF.

This clone was seen more than once but under ten times. This chain connects TRBV27 to TRBJ2-1; D is possibly TRBD1 (5 bases). Trimming removed 6 bases from V and 8 bases from J, with 11 bases in between. Germline loops: CDR1 MNHEY, CDR2 SMNVEV (reference sequence). There are 12 residues in the CDR3. The CDR3 region is CASSLEGDEQFF. The CDR3 region has the DNA TGTGCCAGCAGCCTAGAAGGGGATGAGCAGTTCTTC.

The gene calls are TRBV19 and TRBJ1-2, with 11 bases fitting TRBD1. Germline V gives CDR1 LNHDA, CDR2 SQIVND (reference sequence). With 5 bases clipped from V and 8 bases from J, the junction kept 4 bases outside the gene matches. This CDR3 has 13 amino acids. The CDR3 is CASSSGQGEGYTF. The DNA of the CDR3 is TGTGCCAGTAGTTCGGGACAGGGGGAGGGCTACACCTTC.

As DNA, the CDR3 is TGTGCCAGCAGTTTATCAGGGGGCGGCACCGGGGAGCTGTTTTTT. Translation gives CASSLSGGGTGELFF. This sequence joins TRBV27 and TRBJ2-2, with 7 nucleotides matching TRBD1. After removal of 0 bases from V and 4 bases from J, the junction contained 2 bases not matched to a gene. This CDR3 is built from 15 residues. Germline values: CDR1 MNHEY, CDR2 SMNVEV (reference sequence).

The J gene is TRBJ2-3, the V gene TRBV7-9; D not certain. The V end was cut by 4 bases, the J end by 1 base, with 15 bases between. The length of the CDR3 is 16 residues. Germline V gene sequence: CDR1 SEHNR, CDR2 FQNEAQ (reference sequence). As DNA, the CDR3 is TGTGCCAGCAGCTCGCCCCTTAGTCGGGGCACAGATACGCAGTATTTT. Encoded protein: CASSSPLSRGTDTQYF.

The rearrangement links TRBV6-1 to TRBJ2-7, with no clear D. The CDR3 loop spans 12 amino acids. With 5 bases removed from V and 4 bases from J, the gap between germline ends came to 9 bases. Germline V gene lookup returns CDR1 MNHNS and CDR2 SASEGT. The CDR3 DNA sequence: TGTGCCAGCAGTACCCGAAGATACGAGCAGTACTTC. It encodes CASSTRRYEQYF.

The gene calls are TRBV7-8 and TRBJ2-5; tentatively, D is TRBD1 (6 bases). This CDR3 region has 15 residues. The V gene lost 4 bases and the J gene lost 5 bases, with 17 bases spanning the gap. Per germline, CDR1 SGHVS and CDR2 FQNEAQ. CDR3 nucleotide sequence: TGTGCCAGCAGCTACGTACAGGGTCCGGCGGAGACCCAGTACTTC. This gives the protein CASSYVQGPAETQYF.

The chain uses TRBV15 and TRBJ1-3; possible D gene TRBD1, 6 bases. CDR3 length: 14 residues. Germline-derived CDR1 and CDR2 are LNHNV and YYDKDF (reference sequence). V lost 5 bases, J lost 0 bases, and 8 bases lay in between. The CDR3 sequence is CATSSGDSGNTIYF. The DNA of the CDR3 is TGTGCCACCAGCTCAGGGGACTCTGGAAACACCATATATTTT.

The chain carries TRBV9 and TRBJ1-5; D ambiguous. V was clipped by 0 bases and J by 0 bases, with 4 bases between them. Germline CDR1 SGDLS, CDR2 YYNGEE. This CDR3 is built from 14 residues. CDR3 coding DNA: TGTGCCAGCAGCGTAGATGGTAGCAATCAGCCCCAGCATTTT. Protein: CASSVDGSNQPQHF.

This sequence joins TRBV13 and TRBJ2-7; the D gene is possibly TRBD1 (6 bases). CDR1 PRHDT and CDR2 FYEKMQ come from the germline V gene (reference sequence). Between the trimmed V and J ends, which lost 6 bases and 1 base, there was a span of 10 bases. The CDR3 loop spans 13 amino acids. CDR3: CASSRDKSYEQYF. CDR3 nucleotide sequence: TGTGCCAGCAGTCGGGACAAGTCCTACGAGCAGTACTTC.

V is TRBV6-1 and J is TRBJ2-3, with 8 bases identical to TRBD2. V shed 3 bases, J shed 1 base, and the junction held 3 bases outside the gene matches. CDR3 length: 15 amino acids. Germline V gene sequence: CDR1 MNHNS, CDR2 SASEGT. DNA for the CDR3: TGTGCCAGCAGTGAGTCAGCGGGGGGCACAGATACGCAGTATTTT. This codes for CASSESAGGTDTQYF.

This clone occurred once. The gene calls are TRBV27 and TRBJ2-7, with D perhaps TRBD2 (6 bases). Trimming left V 4 bases short and J 12 bases short, with 16 bases between. Germline V CDR1 and CDR2: MNHEY, SMNVEV (reference sequence). This CDR3 comprises 12 residues. CDR3 protein: CASSSPGARGYF. The CDR3 nucleotides are TGTGCCAGCAGTTCCCCGGGCGCGCGGGGGTACTTC.

The J gene is TRBJ2-7, the V gene TRBV6-1, with a possible D match to TRBD1 (6 bases). The CDR3 runs to 15 residues. V gave up 2 bases and J gave up 0 bases, with 11 bases separating them. CDR1 MNHNS and CDR2 SASEGT come from the germline V gene. The CDR3 DNA reads TGTGCCAGCAGTGAATGGACAGCGAGCTCCTACGAGCAGTACTTC. It encodes CASSEWTASSYEQYF.

CDR3 bases: TGTGCCACCCAGGTACAGGGAAAAGAGACCCAGTACTTC. Its protein is CATQVQGKETQYF. The chain is built from TRBV27 and TRBJ2-5; a possible D gene is TRBD1 (6 bases). The germline CDR1 and CDR2 sequences are MNHEY and SMNVEV (reference sequence). Trimming shortened V by 10 bases and J by 3 bases, and 15 bases separated the two germline ends. The CDR3 runs to 13 residues.

The chain carries TRBV25-1 and TRBJ1-1; D gene ambiguous. CDR3 length: 16 amino acids. The V gene's germline CDR1 is MGHDK and CDR2 SYGVNS. Trimming took off 1 base at V and 6 bases at J, with 18 bases between the two ends. For the CDR3, the DNA is TGTGCCAGCAGTGAATCGTACGGGCAGACCGAACCTGAAGCTTTCTTT. Amino acids: CASSESYGQTEPEAFF. Full variable domain (rest looked up from reference TRBV25-1 and TRBJ1-1): EADIYQTPRYLVIGTGKKITLECSQTMGHDKMYWYQQDPGMELHLIHYSYGVNSTEKGDLSSESTVSRIRTEHFPLTLESARPSHTSQYLCASSESYGQTEPEAFFGQGTRLTVV.